Listed below are T cell receptor beta chains from one sample, sequenced in a study of blood T cell repertoires in COVID-19. Some clones are missing from TCRdb's copy, which holds only in-frame ones; the method was immunoSEQ multiplex PCR. The table has under 200,000 clones, about 74% seen once; the top ten hold roughly 8.6%. The sequenced sample was peripheral blood. The receptors shown here come from a man in his sixties with acute or convalescent COVID-19. CDR3s include the opening cysteine and the closing phenylalanine or tryptophan. Fields, in order: J gene, clone size, D gene, V gene, CDR3 DNA, CDR3 protein. D genes are given only for firm matches. Rows give clone size only sometimes, using once, few, many, or a class for an expanded clone.

j_gene: TRBJ2-1
abundance: .
d_gene: .
v_gene: TRBV10-3
CDR3nt: TGTGCCATCGGGGCGGACGGTGAGCAGTTCTTC
CDR3aa: CAIGADGEQFF

j_gene: TRBJ2-7
abundance: .
d_gene: TRBD1
v_gene: TRBV4-1
CDR3nt: TGCGCCAGCAGCCAAGATCCGACAGGGTTCAACGAGCAGTACTTC
CDR3aa: CASSQDPTGFNEQYF

j_gene: TRBJ2-7
abundance: .
d_gene: TRBD2
v_gene: TRBV11-2
CDR3nt: TGTGCCAGCAGCACGGGACTAGCCTACGAGCAGTACTTC
CDR3aa: CASSTGLAYEQYF

j_gene: TRBJ2-3
abundance: .
d_gene: .
v_gene: TRBV5-4
CDR3nt: TGTGCCAGCAGCTTGGATGCAGGGAGCACAGATACGCAGTATTTT
CDR3aa: CASSLDAGSTDTQYF

j_gene: TRBJ2-3
abundance: .
d_gene: .
v_gene: TRBV28
CDR3nt: TGTGCCAGCAGTTTATGGCAGGGGAGGGAAGATACGCAGTATTTT
CDR3aa: CASSLWQGREDTQYF

j_gene: TRBJ2-7
abundance: .
d_gene: TRBD1
v_gene: TRBV4-3
CDR3nt: TGCGCCAGCAGCCCGGGACAGGGGGCATACGAGCAGTACTTC
CDR3aa: CASSPGQGAYEQYF

j_gene: TRBJ1-2
abundance: .
d_gene: TRBD1
v_gene: TRBV9
CDR3nt: TGTGCCAGCTCCCCGGGACAGGGAAATCGCGCCTATGGCTACACCTTC
CDR3aa: CASSPGQGNRAYGYTF

j_gene: TRBJ1-2
abundance: .
d_gene: .
v_gene: TRBV5-6
CDR3nt: TGTGCCAGCAGCGCATCCGGGGGTTTTGGCTACACCTTC
CDR3aa: CASSASGGFGYTF

j_gene: TRBJ1-5
abundance: .
d_gene: .
v_gene: TRBV7-2
CDR3nt: TGTGCCAGCAGCTTAGAGGGGGGAGGGAATCAGCCCCAGCATTTT
CDR3aa: CASSLEGGGNQPQHF

j_gene: TRBJ2-3
abundance: .
d_gene: .
v_gene: TRBV19
CDR3nt: TGTGCCAGTAGTAGTGGCACCCGCACAGATACGCAGTATTTT
CDR3aa: CASSSGTRTDTQYF

j_gene: TRBJ2-1
abundance: .
d_gene: .
v_gene: TRBV10-1
CDR3nt: TGCGCCAGCAGCGTGGACACAAGCTCCTACAATGAGCAGTTCTTC
CDR3aa: CASSVDTSSYNEQFF

j_gene: TRBJ2-5
abundance: .
d_gene: .
v_gene: TRBV11-1
CDR3nt: TGTGCCAGCAGCTTTGAGTGGGGGCCGGAGACCCAGTACTTC
CDR3aa: CASSFEWGPETQYF

j_gene: TRBJ2-4
abundance: .
d_gene: TRBD1
v_gene: TRBV5-4
CDR3nt: TGTGCCAGCAGCTCCACAGGGGAAAACATTCAGTACTTC
CDR3aa: CASSSTGENIQYF

j_gene: TRBJ2-7
abundance: .
d_gene: .
v_gene: TRBV7-8
CDR3nt: TGTGCCAGCAGCTTAGCGGAGCGCTACGAGCAGTACTTC
CDR3aa: CASSLAERYEQYF

j_gene: TRBJ1-5
abundance: once
d_gene: TRBD1
v_gene: TRBV15
CDR3nt: TGTGCCACCAAACCGGGACAGGGACTGAGGCAGCCCCAGCATTTT
CDR3aa: CATKPGQGLRQPQHF

j_gene: TRBJ1-5
abundance: once
d_gene: .
v_gene: TRBV6-6
CDR3nt: TGTGCCAGCAGTTACTCGATGGCGGTAAATCAGCCCCAGCATTTT
CDR3aa: CASSYSMAVNQPQHF

j_gene: TRBJ2-2
abundance: once
d_gene: TRBD1
v_gene: TRBV25-1
CDR3nt: TGTGCCAGCAGTGACCCACACAGGGGTGGCACCGGGGAGCTGTTTTTT
CDR3aa: CASSDPHRGGTGELFF

j_gene: TRBJ2-3
abundance: .
d_gene: TRBD2
v_gene: TRBV4-2
CDR3nt: TGTGCCAGCAGCCCCGGGACTAGCGTCGATACGCAGTATTTT
CDR3aa: CASSPGTSVDTQYF

j_gene: TRBJ2-3
abundance: .
d_gene: .
v_gene: TRBV30
CDR3nt: TGTGCCTGGAGTGTCGGGTCGGATGGGACAGATACGCAGTATTTT
CDR3aa: CAWSVGSDGTDTQYF

j_gene: TRBJ1-2
abundance: .
d_gene: TRBD1
v_gene: TRBV7-2
CDR3nt: TGTGCCAGCAGCCTAGACAGGGGAGGTGGCTACACCTTC
CDR3aa: CASSLDRGGGYTF

j_gene: TRBJ1-1
abundance: .
d_gene: TRBD1
v_gene: TRBV10-1
CDR3nt: TGCGCCAGCAGCTACGCCTCCGGGACAGGGCCTACTGAAGCTTTCTTT
CDR3aa: CASSYASGTGPTEAFF

j_gene: TRBJ1-5
abundance: .
d_gene: .
v_gene: TRBV25-1
CDR3nt: TGTGCCAGCGCCGACAGCTATTTTGAGGCCCAGCATTTT
CDR3aa: CASADSYFEAQHF

j_gene: TRBJ1-5
abundance: .
d_gene: TRBD1
v_gene: TRBV4-1
CDR3nt: TGCGCCAGCAGCCCGATGACAGGGCCGAGTCAGCCCCAGCATTTT
CDR3aa: CASSPMTGPSQPQHF

j_gene: TRBJ1-2
abundance: .
d_gene: .
v_gene: TRBV5-6
CDR3nt: TGTGCCAGCAGCCCATCGTCGGGTAACTATGGCTACACCTTC
CDR3aa: CASSPSSGNYGYTF

j_gene: TRBJ2-2
abundance: .
d_gene: TRBD1
v_gene: TRBV11-2
CDR3nt: TGTGCCAGCAGCCCCGCAGGGCCACAGGGGGCATTGTGGGAGCTGTTTTTT
CDR3aa: CASSPAGPQGALWELFF

j_gene: TRBJ2-6
abundance: .
d_gene: TRBD2
v_gene: TRBV5-1
CDR3nt: TGCGCCAGCAGCTTGGCCAAGCCCGAGCGGGGGGGTTTCTCTGGGGCCAACGTCCTGACTTTC
CDR3aa: CASSLAKPERGGFSGANVLTF

j_gene: TRBJ1-2
abundance: .
d_gene: .
v_gene: TRBV25-1
CDR3nt: TGTGCCAGCAGTGGCACTGACTTAGCTAACTATGGCTACACCTTC
CDR3aa: CASSGTDLANYGYTF

j_gene: TRBJ2-2
abundance: .
d_gene: .
v_gene: TRBV4-1
CDR3nt: TGCGCCAGCAGCCAAGATCTGGCAGGGTGGACCGGGGAGCTGTTTTTT
CDR3aa: CASSQDLAGWTGELFF

j_gene: TRBJ1-1
abundance: once
d_gene: .
v_gene: TRBV14
CDR3nt: TGTGCCAGCAGCCAATATAGGGGATGGCCTGAAGCTTTCTTT
CDR3aa: CASSQYRGWPEAFF

j_gene: TRBJ2-5
abundance: .
d_gene: TRBD2
v_gene: TRBV10-3
CDR3nt: TGTGCCATCAGCACTAGCGGGGGGGAAGAGACCCAGTACTTC
CDR3aa: CAISTSGGEETQYF

j_gene: TRBJ1-1
abundance: .
d_gene: .
v_gene: TRBV5-1
CDR3nt: TGCGCCAGCAGTAGTAGGGGGTCCAACACTGAAGCTTTCTTT
CDR3aa: CASSSRGSNTEAFF

j_gene: TRBJ1-1
abundance: once
d_gene: .
v_gene: TRBV4-2
CDR3nt: TGTGCCAGCAGCCAAGAAAATACAATTTATATCACTGAAGCTTTCTTT
CDR3aa: CASSQENTIYITEAFF

j_gene: TRBJ1-1
abundance: .
d_gene: .
v_gene: TRBV3-1/TRBV3-2
CDR3nt: TGTGCCAGCAGCCAACTCGGACGGGGTTTGACTGAAGCTTTCTTT
CDR3aa: CASSQLGRGLTEAFF

j_gene: TRBJ1-4
abundance: once
d_gene: .
v_gene: TRBV27
CDR3nt: TGTGCCAGCAGTTGGGGTAAACAGGAACCGGTACAGGATAATGAAAAACTGTTTTTT
CDR3aa: CASSWGKQEPVQDNEKLFF

j_gene: TRBJ2-5
abundance: .
d_gene: .
v_gene: TRBV4-2
CDR3nt: TGTGCCAGCAGCCAAGATCGGAGTCGAATGAAGGAGACCCAGTACTTC
CDR3aa: CASSQDRSRMKETQYF

j_gene: TRBJ1-2
abundance: .
d_gene: TRBD1
v_gene: TRBV3-1/TRBV3-2
CDR3nt: TGTGCCAGCAGCCTCCCGACAGGGACTGGCTACACCTTC
CDR3aa: CASSLPTGTGYTF

j_gene: TRBJ1-1
abundance: .
d_gene: TRBD1
v_gene: TRBV10-3
CDR3nt: TGTGCCATCAGTTCCGGGACAGGGGATACTGAAGCTTTCTTT
CDR3aa: CAISSGTGDTEAFF

j_gene: TRBJ2-1
abundance: .
d_gene: TRBD2
v_gene: TRBV2
CDR3nt: TGTGCCACAACCGGGGGGACGACCTCCAATGAGCAGTTCTTC
CDR3aa: CATTGGTTSNEQFF

j_gene: TRBJ2-7
abundance: .
d_gene: TRBD1
v_gene: TRBV5-6
CDR3nt: TGTGCCAGCAACCCGACAGGGATGTACGAGCAGTACTTC
CDR3aa: CASNPTGMYEQYF

j_gene: TRBJ1-5
abundance: .
d_gene: TRBD1
v_gene: TRBV27
CDR3nt: TGTGCCAGCAGTCCCTCCGACAGGGGGATACGTCAGCCCCAGCATTTT
CDR3aa: CASSPSDRGIRQPQHF

j_gene: TRBJ2-3
abundance: .
d_gene: TRBD2
v_gene: TRBV4-1
CDR3nt: TGCGCCAGCAGCCGAGCACTAGCGGGGGGGCTCGAGGATACGCAGTATTTT
CDR3aa: CASSRALAGGLEDTQYF